Below, one T cell receptor (beta chain) is given with its context. TCRdb called the 5' RACE reads again in MiXCR, with one record for every CDR3 protein. The profile shows about 45,000 distinct CDR3 sequences, approximately 13% of them singletons. These data originate in a study of spatial heterogeneity in lung cancer. Deletions cut 3 bases from V and 5 bases from J, with 13 bases between. Germline values: CDR1 DFQATT, CDR2 SNEGSKA (reference sequence). This CDR3 has 14 amino acids. Indicated time point: sample taken at primary tumor resection. Whole RNA from tumor, nontumor lung or frozen PBMC was sequenced unsorted.

This sample comprised PBMCs, obtained at surgery. The V call is TRBV20-1, the J call TRBJ1-4; unclear D gene. The sequence came from a male donor with early-stage non-small cell lung cancer. CDR3 sequence (DNA): TGCAGTGCTAGTCCCGGAGCTTACAATGAAAAACTGTTTTTT. Translation gives CSASPGAYNEKLFF.